This TCR beta chain is from a study of a mutant IDH1 vaccine in newly diagnosed glioma. Regarding the study as a whole: Across multiple MHC alleles, 80% to 95% of patients had vaccine-induced responses.

Generated by immunoSEQ multiplex PCR, the TCRdb table keeps only in-frame clones and is missing some. The data contain around 50,000 clones, around 60% of them singletons. Specified time point: week 47, end of study. In the vaccine, a single dose held 300 ug of the mutant IDH1 20-mer peptide, along with topical imiquimod. Eight vaccinations reached patients in weeks 1, 3, 5, 7, 11, 15, 19 and 23. Concerning this clone itself: Its antigen is undetermined.

Between the trimmed V and J ends, which lost 7 bases and 1 base, there was a span of 12 bases. Looked up from germline, CDR1 is MNHEY and CDR2 is SVGAGI. CDR3 length: 14 amino acids. The sequencing here drew on peripheral blood mononuclear cells (PBMCs), taken from a glioma patient whose treatment included an IDH1 peptide vaccine. The V call is TRBV6-5, the J call TRBJ2-3; a weak D match, TRBD2 (6 bases). This TCR was sampled from a man in his forties with glioma. Some clones in this sample may be carry-over from other donors' samples. For the CDR3, the DNA is TGTGCCAGCACCGACCCGGGGGGCACAGATACGCAGTATTTT. Its protein product is CASTDPGGTDTQYF.